The 20 T cell receptor beta chains listed next were all sequenced from one sample in a study of T cells in Graves' hyperthyroidism and ophthalmopathy (dated by TCRdb to between 2018 and 2021). To prepare the library, multiplex PCR was applied. The listed sequencing device is Illumina HiSeq 2000. The TCR beta CDR3 regions were amplified from RNA transcripts. For the first round of RT-PCR on the TCR CDR3, the HTBI primer set was used together with the Qiagen OneStep RT-PCR kit. TCRdb reanalyzed the raw reads on its own, using fastp at Q25 for trimming and MiXCR for clone calling, and kept in-frame beta chains. Rows with a matching CDR3 protein are joined into one entry that keeps the most common DNA and genes. This sample holds 350,000 to 450,000 distinct CDR3 sequences; about 18% were observed only once. The ten largest account for approximately 35% of the sample. Sample: blood. These receptors all come from a woman in her 30s with Graves' hyperthyroidism that later progressed to Graves' ophthalmopathy.

This clonotype was counted many times. J is TRBJ1-1 and V is TRBV19; D uncertain. The CDR3 has 13 amino acids. Looked up from germline, CDR1 is LNHDA and CDR2 is SQIVND (reference sequence). V was trimmed by 10 bases and J by 1 base, leaving 13 bases between them. The CDR3 is CATTGPWNTEAFF. For the CDR3, the DNA is TGTGCCACCACCGGGCCCTGGAACACTGAAGCTTTCTTT.

This clonotype was seen a few times. The rearrangement joins TRBV18 to TRBJ2-7; TRBD2 is a possible D gene (5 bases). Per the germline V gene, CDR1 is KGHSH and CDR2 is LQKENI. V lost 4 bases and J 4 bases, leaving 8 bases between the germline ends. The CDR3 length is 12 residues. Written as DNA, the CDR3 is TGTGCCAGCTCACAGCGGCTTTACGAGCAGTACTTC. Its translation: CASSQRLYEQYF. Full variable domain (rest looked up from reference TRBV18 and TRBJ2-7): NAGVMQNPRHLVRRRGQEARLRCSPMKGHSHVYWYRQLPEEGLKFMVYLQKENIIDESGMPKERFSAEFPKEGPSILRIQQVVRGDSAAYFCASSQRLYEQYFGPGTRLTVT.

The genes are TRBV5-1 and TRBJ1-4; a weak D match, TRBD1 (5 bases). CDR3 length equals 15 residues. V shed 4 bases and J shed 5 bases, with 15 bases lying between them. Per germline, CDR1 SGHRS and CDR2 YFSETQ. CDR3 sequence (DNA): TGCGCCAGCAGCCCCCCGGGTGGGGGAAATGAAAAACTGTTTTTT. Its protein is CASSPPGGGNEKLFF.

This clonotype turned up a few times. The chain employs TRBV4-2 and TRBJ2-1; TRBD2 matches 11 bases. Trimming at V came to 1 base and at J to 9 bases, leaving 2 bases not matched to a gene. The germline V gene has CDR1 LGHNA and CDR2 YNFKEQ. The CDR3 sequence is 14 residues long. The CDR3 region has the DNA TGTGCCAGCAGCCAAGGACTAGCGGGATCTGAGCAGTTCTTC. As protein: CASSQGLAGSEQFF.

At least ten counts were recorded for this clonotype. V is TRBV12-3 or TRBV12-4 and J is TRBJ1-2; 7 nucleotides align to TRBD1. The CDR3 loop spans 17 amino acids. The V gene end was trimmed by 3 bases and the J gene end by 4 bases; junction bases not matched to a gene: 14. CDR3 loop: CASSFFPRGDNLYGYTF. The CDR3 DNA is TGTGCCAGCAGTTTTTTCCCCAGGGGGGATAACCTCTATGGCTACACCTTC.

This clonotype has more than one count but fewer than ten. This chain links TRBV4-1 with TRBJ2-7, with 14 bases matching TRBD2. In germline, CDR1 is MGHRA, CDR2 YSYEKL. After removal of 2 bases from V and 3 bases from J, the junction contained 3 bases not matched to a gene. This CDR3 has 16 amino acids. The CDR3 protein is CASSQLGLAGVYEQYF. In DNA, the CDR3 is TGCGCCAGCAGCCAACTGGGACTAGCGGGGGTCTACGAGCAGTACTTC.

J is TRBJ1-5 and V is TRBV5-1; TRBD1 aligns across 7 bases. There are 15 residues in the CDR3. The germline V gene encodes CDR1 SGHRS and CDR2 YFSETQ. Trimming at V came to 4 bases and at J to 4 bases, leaving 8 bases not matched to a gene. The CDR3 loop is CASSPTGQLNQPQHF. For the CDR3, the DNA is TGCGCCAGCAGCCCTACGGGACAGTTAAATCAGCCCCAGCATTTT.

This clonotype was observed many times. In DNA form, the CDR3 reads TGTGCCAGCAGTTTATATGGGGAGTCAGCCTACGAGCAGTACTTC. Residues: CASSLYGESAYEQYF. The genes are TRBV28 and TRBJ2-7; a weak D match, TRBD2 (5 bases). Trimming took 1 base from V and 2 from J, leaving 12 bases between them. The germline CDR1 and CDR2 sequences are MDHEN and SYDVKM. This CDR3 contains 15 residues. The variable domain in full, with the rest retrieved from reference TRBV28 and TRBJ2-7, is DVKVTQSSRYLVKRTGEKVFLECVQDMDHENMFWYRQDPGLGLRLIYFSYDVKMKEKGDIPEGYSVSREKKERFSLILESASTNQTSMYLCASSLYGESAYEQYFGPGTRLTVT.

This clonotype has a count of ten or more. This chain joins TRBV5-5 and TRBJ2-5; 10 bases map to TRBD2. This CDR3 is 14 amino acids long. Germline V CDR1 and CDR2: SGHKS, YYEKEE (reference sequence). Trimming at V came to 4 bases and at J to 4 bases, leaving 4 bases not matched to a gene. The CDR3 region has the DNA TGTGCCAGCAGCCAACTAGCGGGGAGAGAGACCCAGTACTTC. As protein: CASSQLAGRETQYF.

A few counts support this clonotype. It is likely a read error, because the conserved phenylalanine at the end of the CDR3 is missing. CDR3 sequence (DNA): TGTGCCATCAAATTAGACCCCTACGAGCAGTACATC. Its translation is CAIKLDPYEQYI. The chain carries TRBV9 and TRBJ2-7; D gene uncertain. Trimming took 9 bases from V and 2 from J, leaving 12 bases between them. Germline-derived CDR1 and CDR2 are SGDLS and YYNGEE. This CDR3 contains 12 residues.

This clonotype was detected many times. The chain employs TRBV27 and TRBJ2-3; 10 nucleotides align to TRBD2. With V trimmed by 8 bases and J by 4 bases, 9 bases remained unmatched. The CDR3 runs to 15 residues. Germline V lookup: CDR1 MNHEY, CDR2 SMNVEV (reference sequence). The CDR3, as DNA: TGTGCCAGCGGACCGCTAGCGGGAGTTTCAGATACGCAGTATTTT. This translates into CASGPLAGVSDTQYF.

As to this clonotype: A read error is possible here, since a much larger clone lies one base away. The rearrangement uses TRBV29-1 and TRBJ2-1; D might be TRBD2 (5 bases). The CDR3 spans 13 residues. Germline V gene lookup returns CDR1 SQVTM and CDR2 ANQGSEA. CDR3 in DNA: TGCAACGTTGAAGATCCCCGGGGTAATGAGCAGTTCTTC. Its translation: CNVEDPRGNEQFF.

The chain has TRBV5-6 and TRBJ1-4; D perhaps matches TRBD1 (5 bases). The CDR3 loop spans 14 amino acids. V was pared by 0 bases and J by 7 bases, with 10 bases between. In germline, CDR1 is SGHDT, CDR2 YYEEEE. In nucleotides, the CDR3 is TGTGCCAGCAGCTTGGGAGGGGACGGTGAAAAACTGTTTTTT. Protein sequence: CASSLGGDGEKLFF.

This clonotype was observed many times. The chain employs TRBV12-3 or TRBV12-4 and TRBJ1-2; 7 positions agree with TRBD1. The CDR3 is 13 amino acids. Trimming at V came to 6 bases and at J to 8 bases, leaving 9 bases not matched to a gene. The CDR3 bases are TGTGCCAGCAGCCGACAGGGAGGAACAGGCTACACCTTC. Encoded protein: CASSRQGGTGYTF.

This clonotype was detected ten times or more. The chain joins TRBV10-3 to TRBJ2-1, with a weak D call TRBD2 (6 bases). Germline V gene data show CDR1 as ENHRY and CDR2 as SYGVKD. This CDR3 has 15 amino acids. V shed 6 bases and J shed 1 base, with 13 bases lying between them. CDR3 sequence (DNA): TGTGCCATCAGCCTCTACGGGAGTTCCTACAATGAGCAGTTCTTC. Translating gives CAISLYGSSYNEQFF.

The chain uses TRBV5-1 and TRBJ2-5, with no clear D. The V end lost 0 bases, the J end lost 10 bases, and 10 bases lay between the germline ends. From germline, CDR1 is SGHRS and CDR2 YFSETQ. The length of the CDR3 is 12 residues. CDR3 region: CASSLESGFQYF. The DNA for the CDR3 is TGCGCCAGCAGCTTGGAATCCGGGTTCCAGTACTTC.

CDR3 nucleotides: TGTGCCAGCAGGGGACTAGCGGGGGGCCACGGCGGGTTGGATGAGCAGTTCTTC. Residues: CASRGLAGGHGGLDEQFF. The genes are TRBV2 and TRBJ2-1; 15 bases align to TRBD2. The CDR3 runs to 18 residues. CDR1 is SNHLY, CDR2 FYNNEI, per germline. The V gene end was trimmed by 6 bases and the J gene end by 8 bases; junction bases not matched to a gene: 14.

There are many counts of this clonotype. The chain combines TRBV18 with TRBJ1-1, with D possibly being TRBD1 (6 bases). The CDR3 spans 14 residues. CDR1 is KGHSH, CDR2 LQKENI, per germline. V gave up 3 bases and J gave up 0 bases, with 8 bases separating them. The DNA of the CDR3 is TGTGCCAGCTCACCGGACAGATTGAACACTGAAGCTTTCTTT. Protein: CASSPDRLNTEAFF.

At least ten counts were recorded for this clonotype. The rearrangement links TRBV18 to TRBJ2-2; D remains unclear. The V and J ends lost 6 bases and 0 bases respectively, with 8 bases between them. CDR1 KGHSH and CDR2 LQKENI come from the germline V gene. This CDR3 comprises 14 residues. The CDR3 is CASSFSSNTGELFF. The CDR3 DNA follows: TGTGCCAGCTCCTTTAGTTCGAACACCGGGGAGCTGTTTTTT.

This clonotype has ten or more counts. The chain combines TRBV2 with TRBJ2-5; 7 bases align to TRBD2. The germline V gene encodes CDR1 SNHLY and CDR2 FYNNEI. The CDR3 covers 16 residues. V trimming: 5 bases; J trimming: 5 bases; junction bases outside the gene matches: 14. The DNA of the CDR3 is TGTGCCAGCAGTTGGGGAGGGACTCTAGGTGAGGAGACCCAGTACTTC. Translation gives CASSWGGTLGEETQYF. Together with reference TRBV2 and TRBJ2-5, the CDR3 gives the full variable domain: EPEVTQTPSHQVTQMGQEVILRCVPISNHLYFYWYRQILGQKVEFLVSFYNNEISEKSEIFDDQFSVERPDGSNFTLKIRSTKLEDSAMYFCASSWGGTLGEETQYFGPGTRLLVL.